What follows are 5 T cell receptor beta chains derived from one specimen sequenced in a study of blood T cell repertoires in COVID-19. TCRdb's table, derived via immunoSEQ multiplex PCR, lists solely in-frame clones and lacks some. The sample lists some 460,000 clones; 87% were seen once. The material sequenced was PBMCs or T cells enriched from blood (not recorded which). The source of these receptors is a woman between 18 and 29 years old who had recovered from COVID-19.

The chain links TRBV11-3 to TRBJ1-1, with no clear D. This CDR3 is built from 13 residues. V was cut by 6 bases and J by 4 bases, with 12 bases left in between. The V gene's germline CDR1 is SGHNT and CDR2 YENEEA. The CDR3 loop reads CASSGEGSTEAFF. The CDR3 nucleotides read TGTGCCAGCAGTGGGGAGGGATCCACTGAAGCTTTCTTT.

This clone appeared once. The V call is TRBV27, the J call TRBJ1-5; perhaps TRBD1 as D (5 bases). Germline loops: CDR1 MNHEY, CDR2 SMNVEV (reference sequence). V dropped 6 bases and J dropped 1 base, with 19 bases sitting between them. The CDR3 extends over 17 amino acids. CDR3 DNA: TGTGCCAGCAGCCCCCGTTACGGGGGTGGAAGCAATCAGCCCCAGCATTTT. Translated, it gives CASSPRYGGGSNQPQHF.

This chain uses TRBV2 with TRBJ2-5; perhaps TRBD2 as D (7 bases). The ends were cut back, 5 bases at V and 6 bases at J, with 25 bases in the middle. The germline CDR1 and CDR2 sequences are SNHLY and FYNNEI. CDR3 length: 17 amino acids. CDR3 sequence (DNA): TGTGCCAGCAGTCCCTCTGGAGTGGGGGGGCCGGAAAAGACCCAGTACTTC. Encoded protein: CASSPSGVGGPEKTQYF.

The CDR3 DNA reads TGTGCCAGCAACACACCGTGGGGACAGGGGTTGGATACGCAGTATTTT. Its protein product is CASNTPWGQGLDTQYF. The rearrangement links TRBV7-9 to TRBJ2-3, with 10 bases matching TRBD1. Germline V gives CDR1 SEHNR, CDR2 FQNEAQ (reference sequence). The CDR3 contains 16 residues. With V trimmed by 7 bases and J by 6 bases, 13 bases remained unmatched.

The J gene is TRBJ1-5, the V gene TRBV28; D remains ambiguous. Germline V gives CDR1 MDHEN, CDR2 SYDVKM. V dropped 6 bases and J dropped 7 bases, with 19 bases sitting between them. The CDR3 runs to 15 residues. The CDR3 DNA follows: TGTGCCAGCAGGCCCCCCGGGTTCCCTCCGCAGCCCCAGCATTTT. Its protein is CASRPPGFPPQPQHF.